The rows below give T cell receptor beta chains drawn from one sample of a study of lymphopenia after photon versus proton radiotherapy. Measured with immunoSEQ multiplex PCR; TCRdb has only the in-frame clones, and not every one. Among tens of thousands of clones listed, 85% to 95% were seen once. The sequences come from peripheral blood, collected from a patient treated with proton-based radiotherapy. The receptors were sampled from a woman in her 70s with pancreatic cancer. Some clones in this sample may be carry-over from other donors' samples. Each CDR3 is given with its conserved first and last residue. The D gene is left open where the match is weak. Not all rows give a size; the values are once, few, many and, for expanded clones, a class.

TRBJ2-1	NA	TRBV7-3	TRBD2	TGTGCCAGCAGCTCCAAGGATGCGCTAGCGGGAGGGGATGAGCAGTTCTTC	CASSSKDALAGGDEQFF
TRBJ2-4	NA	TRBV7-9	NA	TGTGCCAGCAGCTTATATGGGGGGCTGGGCAAAAACATTCAGTACTTC	CASSLYGGLGKNIQYF
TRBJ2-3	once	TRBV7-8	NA	TGTGCCAGCAGCTTAGCGGCACAGTTCACAGATACGCAGTATTTT	CASSLAAQFTDTQYF
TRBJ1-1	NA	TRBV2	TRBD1	TGTGCCAGCAGTGATCAGGGGGGTAACACTGAAGCTTTCTTT	CASSDQGGNTEAFF
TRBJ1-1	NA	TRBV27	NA	TGTGCCAGCAGTTCGCCCAGCATGAACACTGAAGCTTTCTTT	CASSSPSMNTEAFF
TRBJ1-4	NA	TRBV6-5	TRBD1	TGTGCCAGCAGTTCCCCCAACAGGGGAGCCAATGAAAAACTGTTTTTT	CASSSPNRGANEKLFF
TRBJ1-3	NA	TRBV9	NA	TGTGCCAGCAGCGTAGAGGGACCTAGCACTGGAAACACCATATATTTT	CASSVEGPSTGNTIYF
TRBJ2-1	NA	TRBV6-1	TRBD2	TGTGCCAGTCGACGTAGCGGGAGTGACAATGAGCAGTTCTTC	CASRRSGSDNEQFF
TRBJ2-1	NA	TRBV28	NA	TGTGCCAGCAGCCCTTGGCTTGGCTCCTACAATGAGCAGTTCTTC	CASSPWLGSYNEQFF
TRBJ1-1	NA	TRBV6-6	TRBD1	TGTGCCAGCATAACGACAGGGGGCACTGAAGCTTTCTTT	CASITTGGTEAFF
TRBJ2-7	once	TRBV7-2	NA	TGTGCCAGCAGCTTAGGTTTGATAGTGGCCTACGAGCAGTACTTC	CASSLGLIVAYEQYF
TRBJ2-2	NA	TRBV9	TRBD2	TGTGCCAGCAGCGAAAGGACTAGCGGGAGAAGATCCGGGGAGCTGTTTTTT	CASSERTSGRRSGELFF
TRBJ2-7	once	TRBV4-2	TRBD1	TGTGCCAGCAGCCAAGCTAACAGGGGGGCAGACTCCTACGAGCAGTACTTC	CASSQANRGADSYEQYF
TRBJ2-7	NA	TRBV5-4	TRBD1	TGTGCCAGCAGCCCGGTGACCGGGACAGGGATCTACGAGCAGTACTTC	CASSPVTGTGIYEQYF
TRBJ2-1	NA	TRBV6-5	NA	TGTGCCAGCAGTCAACAGGTAAACACCTACAATGAGCAGTTCTTC	CASSQQVNTYNEQFF
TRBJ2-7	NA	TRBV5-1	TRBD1	TGCGCCAGCAGCCCAACAGGGGGAGCCACCTACGAGCAGTACTTC	CASSPTGGATYEQYF
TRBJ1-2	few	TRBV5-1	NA	TGCGCCAGCAGCTTGGAGCTGGGGGCTGGCTACACCTTC	CASSLELGAGYTF
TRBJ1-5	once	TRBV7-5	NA	TGTGCCAGAAGCTTAGAAGGGGGGGTAGGCAATCAGCCCCAGCATTTT	CARSLEGGVGNQPQHF
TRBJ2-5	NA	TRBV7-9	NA	TGTGCCAGCAGCCAGGGGGCTAGCGGGTTTCAAGAGACCCAGTACTTC	CASSQGASGFQETQYF
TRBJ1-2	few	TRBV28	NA	TGTGCCAGCAGTCCCTCCGGGGGCAGGGGCACCTTC	CASSPSGGRGTF
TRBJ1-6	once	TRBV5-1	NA	TGCGCCAGCAGCTTGGAAGGGAATAGCTCACCCCTCCACTTT	CASSLEGNSSPLHF
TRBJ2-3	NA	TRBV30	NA	TGTGCCTGGGGCCCTACCGGTTATACGCAGTATTTT	CAWGPTGYTQYF
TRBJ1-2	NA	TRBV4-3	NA	TGCGCCAGCAGCCAAGAGCAAGGTAGCTATGGCTACACCTTC	CASSQEQGSYGYTF
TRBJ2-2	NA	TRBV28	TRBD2	TGTGCCAGCAGTCCTAGCGGGAGGGCCTTAACCGGGGAGCTGTTTTTT	CASSPSGRALTGELFF
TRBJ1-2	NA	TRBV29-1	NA	TGCAGCGTTGAAGACAGGAGCATCTATGGCTACACCTTC	CSVEDRSIYGYTF
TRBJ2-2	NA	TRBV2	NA	TGTGCCAGCAGCCCGACTAGGTTGGACACCGGGGAGCTGTTTTTT	CASSPTRLDTGELFF
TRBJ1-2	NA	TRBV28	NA	TGTGCCAGCAGCCCCGGGGGGGGGCTCTATGGCTACACCTTC	CASSPGGGLYGYTF
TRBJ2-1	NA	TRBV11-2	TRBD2	TGTGCCAGCAGCTACGGCCTACTAGCGGGGGGAGGCAATGAGCAGTTCTTC	CASSYGLLAGGGNEQFF
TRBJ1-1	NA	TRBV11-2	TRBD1	TGTGCCAGCAGCCCACAGGGGGGTACTACTGAAGCTTTCTTT	CASSPQGGTTEAFF
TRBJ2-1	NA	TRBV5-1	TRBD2	TGCGCCAGCAGCTCGGCCCTGGGACTAGAAAATGAGCAGTTCTTC	CASSSALGLENEQFF
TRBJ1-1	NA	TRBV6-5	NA	TGTGCCAGCAGTTCCCGGACTCGGAGGAACACTGAAGCTTTCTTT	CASSSRTRRNTEAFF
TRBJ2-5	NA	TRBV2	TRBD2	TGTGCCAGCACTGGGGCGGGAGGGGGCCAAGAGACCCAGTACTTC	CASTGAGGGQETQYF
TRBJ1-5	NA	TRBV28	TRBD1	TGTGCCAGCAGTTCCCGGGACAGGGGGGGTCAGCCCCAGCATTTT	CASSSRDRGGQPQHF
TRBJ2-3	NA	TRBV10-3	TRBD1	TGTGCCATCAGTGAGGGACAGGACACAGATACGCAGTATTTT	CAISEGQDTDTQYF
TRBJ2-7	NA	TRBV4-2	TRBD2	TGTGCCAGCAGCCAAGGGGGGGGTTACTACGAGCAGTACTTC	CASSQGGGYYEQYF
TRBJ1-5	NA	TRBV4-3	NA	TGCGCCAGCAGCCAAGATCTAATACCGGGACCCTCAACGAGGCCCCAGCATTTT	CASSQDLIPGPSTRPQHF
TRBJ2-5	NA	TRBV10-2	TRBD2	TGCGCCAGCAGTCCTGGACTAGCGGGGTCGCAAGAGACCCAGTACTTC	CASSPGLAGSQETQYF
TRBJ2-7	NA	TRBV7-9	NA	TGTGCCAGCAGCTTAGATCGGGGGCCGAACGAGCAGTACTTC	CASSLDRGPNEQYF
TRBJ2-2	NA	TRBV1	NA	TGCACCAGCAGCCAAGATCAGGGTAGCGGGAGAATCAGCACCGGGGAGCTGTTTTTT	CTSSQDQGSGRISTGELFF
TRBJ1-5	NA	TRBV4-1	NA	TGCGCCAGCAGCCAAGATGGTAGTCAGCCCCAGCATTTT	CASSQDGSQPQHF
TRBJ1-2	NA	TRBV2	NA	TGTGCCAGCAGTGAAAGGGCGGGTTGGTATGGCTACACCTTC	CASSERAGWYGYTF
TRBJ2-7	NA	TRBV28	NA	TGTGCCAGCAGTTTTTCCACCGTATCCTACGAGCAGTACTTC	CASSFSTVSYEQYF
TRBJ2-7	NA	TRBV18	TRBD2	TGTGCCAGCTCACCACGGGAGGGCCGTGAGCAGTACTTC	CASSPREGREQYF
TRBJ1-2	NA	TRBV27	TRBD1	TGTGCCAGCAGTCAGGGACAGGGAATAGGCGGCTACACCTTC	CASSQGQGIGGYTF
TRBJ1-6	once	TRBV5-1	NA	TGCGCCAGCAGCTTGGAGTTCCCATTGACACCCCTCCACTTT	CASSLEFPLTPLHF
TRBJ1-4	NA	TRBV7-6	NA	TGTGCCAGCAGCTTAATGGCCAGCCAGCCTAATGAAAAACTGTTTTTT	CASSLMASQPNEKLFF
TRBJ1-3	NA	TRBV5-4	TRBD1	TGTGCCAGCAGTACGCCGGGACAGGGCTTTGAAAACACCATATATTTT	CASSTPGQGFENTIYF
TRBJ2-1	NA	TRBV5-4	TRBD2	TGTGCCAGCAGCTTTTCTAGCGGTTACAATGAGCAGTTCTTC	CASSFSSGYNEQFF
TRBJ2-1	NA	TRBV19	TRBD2	TGTGCCAGTAGTACCCCCGGACTAGCGGGAGACTATGAGCAGTTCTTC	CASSTPGLAGDYEQFF
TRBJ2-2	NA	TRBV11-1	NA	TGTGCCAGCAGCCCCTCCTCAGGGTCCGCCGGGGAGCTGTTTTTT	CASSPSSGSAGELFF